This passage covers 17 T cell receptor beta chains from one sample sequenced in a study of blood T cell repertoires in COVID-19. Assay: immunoSEQ multiplex PCR; the TCRdb copy retains only in-frame clones and omits some. The sample has around 100,000 clones, 80% to 90% seen once. The sample taken for sequencing was PBMCs or T cells enriched from blood (not recorded which). These TCRs come from a woman in her forties or fifties who had recovered from COVID-19.

By share, this clone ranks as medium-sized. J is TRBJ2-1 and V is TRBV6-1, with 9 nucleotides matching TRBD2. V was pared by 2 bases and J by 4 bases, with 3 bases of the junction left unmatched. The CDR3 extends over 15 amino acids. Germline CDR1 MNHNS, CDR2 SASEGT. The CDR3 loop is CASSELAGGYNEQFF. DNA of the CDR3: TGTGCCAGCAGTGAACTCGCGGGGGGGTACAATGAGCAGTTCTTC.

The rearrangement uses TRBV10-3 and TRBJ1-6, with TRBD1 matching 7 bases. The CDR3 has 16 residues. CDR1 ENHRY and CDR2 SYGVKD come from the germline V gene. The junction had 6 bases not matched to a gene; V was cut back by 2 bases and J by 5 bases. CDR3: CAISEPRTGDNSPLHF. The CDR3 bases are TGTGCCATCAGTGAGCCTCGGACAGGTGATAATTCACCCCTCCACTTT.

This clone appeared a few times. The chain recombines TRBV7-8 with TRBJ2-1, with D possibly being TRBD1 (6 bases). The CDR3 length is 16 residues. Germline V gene lookup returns CDR1 SGHVS and CDR2 FQNEAQ. Trimming cost V 8 bases and J 2 bases, with 19 bases left between them. CDR3 DNA sequence: TGTGCCAGCGACCGATTCAGGGGCCTTACCTACAATGAGCAGTTCTTC. This sequence encodes CASDRFRGLTYNEQFF.

This chain connects TRBV5-1 to TRBJ2-1; TRBD2 matches 12 bases. Germline V lookup: CDR1 SGHRS, CDR2 YFSETQ. V lost 5 bases, J lost 10 bases, and 10 bases stayed unmatched. The CDR3 is 15 residues long. This CDR3 reads CASRLTSGSFDEQFF. DNA for the CDR3: TGCGCCAGCAGACTGACTAGCGGGAGCTTCGACGAGCAGTTCTTC.

The chain joins TRBV2 to TRBJ2-2; D ambiguous. The CDR3 loop spans 15 amino acids. The germline gives CDR1 SNHLY, CDR2 FYNNEI. V dropped 4 bases and J dropped 8 bases, with 17 bases sitting between them. Here the CDR3 DNA reads TGTGCCAGCAGTGTGGTATTTTCTAACCTAGGGGAGCTGTTTTTT. Translated: CASSVVFSNLGELFF.

This clone was counted a single time. This chain links TRBV5-1 with TRBJ2-5, with a weak D call TRBD2 (6 bases). V lost 4 bases to trimming and J lost 2 bases, with 15 bases between them. This CDR3 has 15 amino acids. Germline V gene lookup returns CDR1 SGHRS and CDR2 YFSETQ. CDR3 in DNA: TGCGCCAGCAGCCGCCGGGCGGCGGGGCAAGAGACCCAGTACTTC. This encodes CASSRRAAGQETQYF.

This clone has a single count. V is TRBV29-1 and J is TRBJ2-7; D is undetermined. The germline V and J ends were trimmed by 7 bases and 4 bases, with 20 bases remaining between them. This CDR3 region has 14 residues. Germline values: CDR1 SQVTM, CDR2 ANQGSEA. The DNA of the CDR3 is TGCAGCGCAAAACGGTTTATTGAAGATTACGAGCAGTACTTC. Amino acid sequence: CSAKRFIEDYEQYF.

The gene calls are TRBV11-2 and TRBJ1-3, with 7 bases identical to TRBD1. With 4 bases clipped from V and 2 bases from J, the junction kept 8 bases outside the gene matches. The germline V gene encodes CDR1 SGHAT and CDR2 FQNNGV. The CDR3 extends over 16 amino acids. In nucleotides, the CDR3 is TGTGCCAGCAGCTCCCTGACAGGGAAGGCTGGAAACACCATATATTTT. Translation: CASSSLTGKAGNTIYF. Variable domain in full (rest from reference TRBV11-2 and TRBJ1-3): EAGVAQSPRYKIIEKRQSVAFWCNPISGHATLYWYQQILGQGPKLLIQFQNNGVVDDSQLPKDRFSAERLKGVDSTLKIQPAKLEDSAVYLCASSSLTGKAGNTIYFGEGSWLTVV.

The gene calls are TRBV9 and TRBJ2-2; D gene ambiguous. V shed 0 bases and J shed 8 bases, with 11 bases lying between them. The germline gives CDR1 SGDLS, CDR2 YYNGEE. The CDR3 has 14 amino acids. The CDR3 region is CASSVATAEGELFF. The CDR3 nucleotides read TGTGCCAGCAGCGTAGCGACTGCCGAGGGGGAGCTGTTTTTT.

This clone was found a few times. The CDR3 region has the DNA TGTGCCAGCAGCCTCCACGGTGGGACAGCCACCAGGCGGACCTTC. Encoded protein: CASSLHGGTATRRTF. The V call is TRBV28, the J call TRBJ1-2, with TRBD1 identical over 7 bases. V lost 6 bases to trimming and J lost 14 bases; unmatched junction nucleotides: 21. CDR1 is MDHEN, CDR2 SYDVKM, per germline. The CDR3 has 15 residues.

The chain couples TRBV3-1 (or the pseudogene TRBV3-2) to TRBJ2-1; 7 bases are shared with TRBD1. Looked up from germline, CDR1 is LGHDT and CDR2 is YNNKEL (reference sequence). V lost 4 bases, J lost 10 bases, and 10 bases stayed unmatched. CDR3 size: 14 residues. The DNA of the CDR3 is TGTGCCAGCAGCCTTGACAGGGCCATAGGGGAGCAGTTCTTC. Its translation: CASSLDRAIGEQFF.

This clone appeared a few times. The J gene is TRBJ2-1, the V gene TRBV5-1; 8 positions agree with TRBD2. With 0 bases clipped from V and 10 bases from J, the junction kept 6 bases outside the gene matches. CDR3 size: 14 residues. Germline CDR1 SGHRS, CDR2 YFSETQ. In DNA form, the CDR3 reads TGCGCCAGCAGCTTGGTTCTAGCGGGCGAAGAGCAGTTCTTC. Encoded protein: CASSLVLAGEEQFF.

This sequence joins TRBV6-5 and TRBJ2-3; D is perhaps TRBD1 (6 bases). Trimming removed 6 bases at V and 2 bases at J, with 15 bases between. Germline V gene sequence: CDR1 MNHEY, CDR2 SVGAGI. There are 15 residues in the CDR3. The CDR3 here is CASRGHGGLTDTQYF. The DNA for the CDR3 is TGTGCCAGCAGGGGACACGGAGGACTCACAGATACGCAGTATTTT.

This chain connects TRBV5-1 to TRBJ2-3; TRBD2 aligns across 13 bases. Germline CDR1 and CDR2: SGHRS and YFSETQ. CDR3 length equals 20 residues. V lost 3 bases, J lost 0 bases, and 13 bases stayed unmatched. The CDR3 reads CASSWTGLAGDASSTDTQYF. CDR3 bases: TGCGCCAGCAGCTGGACTGGACTAGCGGGGGACGCTAGTAGCACAGATACGCAGTATTTT.

This chain joins TRBV5-1 and TRBJ2-1, with D hard to call. Trimming stripped 0 bases from V and 5 bases from J, with 6 bases between. This CDR3 spans 13 amino acids. Germline CDR1 and CDR2: SGHRS and YFSETQ. The CDR3 DNA reads as TGCGCCAGCAGCTTGGCGTTCGACAATGAGCAGTTCTTC. It specifies CASSLAFDNEQFF.

This clone was counted a single time. The V gene is TRBV6-6, the J gene TRBJ1-3; unclear D gene. Germline V CDR1 and CDR2: MNHNY, SVGAGI (reference sequence). This CDR3 is built from 11 residues. Trimming cost V 4 bases and J 6 bases, with 4 bases left between them. CDR3 residues: CASSLLNTIYF. The CDR3 region has the DNA TGTGCCAGCAGTTTACTAAACACCATATATTTT.

A note on this clone: At one end the junction does not follow the germline gene, possibly because of a read error. The chain carries TRBV28 and TRBJ1-1; perhaps TRBD1 as D (5 bases). This CDR3 is built from 11 residues. Germline V gene lookup returns CDR1 MDHEN and CDR2 SYDVKM. CDR3 DNA sequence: TGCGGGACTAAGTTGAACACTGAAGCTTTCTTT. It specifies CGTKLNTEAFF.